The present entry profiles one T cell receptor (beta chain) with its context. The antigen is undetermined. Primers included in the PCR were 60 Vbeta and 13 Jbeta primers. Produced via immunoSEQ multiplex PCR; TCRdb's table is partial and in-frame only. Reported are approximately 120,000 clones; the ten largest clones contain roughly 2%. This sample was taken from a study of cytomegalovirus exposure and HLA in healthy donors. Study-wide results and limits: Another analysis was done later, and it associated approximately 18,000 TCR beta sequences with HLA alleles at 0.05 false discovery rate.

In germline, CDR1 is SGHNT, CDR2 YENEEA. The CDR3 totals 17 residues. J gave up 5 bases and V 1 base, and 13 bases lay outside the gene matches. The chain couples TRBV11-3 to TRBJ2-5; 7 bases match TRBD2. This clonotype was obtained from a man aged 35-49 years in good health and CMV-seronegative. Sequenced input: PBMCs. The CDR3 DNA reads as TGTGCCAGCAGCTTAGGTGTAGCGGGTACCACCCAGGAGACCCAGTACTTC. Protein product: CASSLGVAGTTQETQYF.